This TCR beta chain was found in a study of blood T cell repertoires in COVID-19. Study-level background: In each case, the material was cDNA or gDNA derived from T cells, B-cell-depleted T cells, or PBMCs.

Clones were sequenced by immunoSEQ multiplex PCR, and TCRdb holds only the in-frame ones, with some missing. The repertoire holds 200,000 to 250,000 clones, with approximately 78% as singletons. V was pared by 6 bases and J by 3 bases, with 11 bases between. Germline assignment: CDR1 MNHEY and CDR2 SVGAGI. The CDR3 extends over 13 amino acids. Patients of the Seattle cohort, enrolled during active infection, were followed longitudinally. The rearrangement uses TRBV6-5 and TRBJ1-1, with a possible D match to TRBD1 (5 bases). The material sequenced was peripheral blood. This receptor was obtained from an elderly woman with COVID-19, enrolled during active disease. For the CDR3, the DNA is TGTGCCAGCAGCCGACAGTCGTACACTGAAGCTTTCTTT. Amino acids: CASSRQSYTEAFF.